Listed here is a single T cell receptor beta chain. Its specificity is not known. This CDR3 comprises 14 residues. Trimming took off 0 bases at V and 7 bases at J, with 11 bases between the two ends. The germline gives CDR1 SGHRS, CDR2 YFSETQ. These data belong to a study of blood T cells in healthy people across ages. Whole-study findings and limits: Compared with aged donors, long-lived donors showed fewer expanded clones, suggesting selection.

About 10 milliliters of peripheral blood were drawn from each donor into EDTA-treated tubes. Isolating PBMCs gave at least 6 million of these cells per sample. The authors ran a second PCR of about 6 to 11 cycles using a sample-barcoded 5' primer and a J-beta primer mix. Template switching added a 12-random-nucleotide identifier to every cDNA molecule. TCRdb independently ran MiXCR on the 5' RACE reads; one entry per CDR3 protein. Of hundreds of thousands of distinct CDR3 sequences in the sample, about 20% were seen once. The V call is TRBV5-1, the J call TRBJ1-5; no clear D. Sequenced material: blood. This sequence was found in a man in his 70s in good health. The DNA for the CDR3 is TGCGCCAGCAGCTTGGATGGAGGTCGCCAGCCCCAGCATTTT. It codes for CASSLDGGRQPQHF.